Following are 26 T cell receptor beta chains from one sample sequenced in a study of identical twins. TCRdb reanalysed the 5' RACE reads using MiXCR and keeps one entry per CDR3 protein. The sample has some 570,000 distinct CDR3 sequences; under 25% are singletons. The sample was also linked to a second study, of yellow fever vaccine responses in identical twins.

The sample was CD4+ T cells sorted from blood. Source of these receptors: a young woman in good health.

This clonotype has only a few counts. This chain links TRBV19 with TRBJ2-1; TRBD2 is a possible D gene (6 bases). Germline CDR1 LNHDA, CDR2 SQIVND (reference sequence). There are 16 residues in the CDR3. V lost 5 bases to trimming and J lost 12 bases, with 26 bases between them. The CDR3 nucleotides read TGTGCCAGTAGTTCGGAACCGGGACTCCGTACGCAAGGGCAGTTCTTC. As protein: CASSSEPGLRTQGQFF. The whole variable domain, remainder taken from reference TRBV19 and TRBJ2-1, is DGGITQSPKYLFRKEGQNVTLSCEQNLNHDAMYWYRQDPGQGLRLIYYSQIVNDFQKGDIAEGYSVSREKKESFPLTVTSAQKNPTAFYLCASSSEPGLRTQGQFFGPGTRLTVL.

This chain links TRBV11-3 with TRBJ2-1; possible D gene TRBD2, 6 bases. The germline gives CDR1 SGHNT, CDR2 YENEEA. V lost 6 bases and J lost 0, with 15 bases in between. The CDR3 is 16 residues long. The CDR3 spells CASRGTGRRSYNEQFF. The CDR3 region has the DNA TGTGCCAGCAGAGGAACCGGGAGACGCTCCTACAATGAGCAGTTCTTC.

V usage is TRBV27 and J usage is TRBJ1-1, with 9 bases fitting TRBD1. Germline V gene data show CDR1 as MNHEY and CDR2 as SMNVEV (reference sequence). CDR3 length: 15 residues. V was clipped by 5 bases and J by 5 bases; unmatched bases: 9. The CDR3 DNA is TGTGCCAGCAGTCCCCCCAACAGGGGGCGAACTGAAGCTTTCTTT. Amino acids: CASSPPNRGRTEAFF.

This clonotype was observed a few times. The rearrangement joins TRBV20-1 to TRBJ2-3; weak D call: TRBD2 (7 bases). V lost 5 bases to trimming and J lost 0 bases, with 15 bases between them. The CDR3 extends over 15 amino acids. Germline CDR1 reads DFQATT; CDR2 reads SNEGSKA (reference sequence). As DNA, the CDR3 is TGCAGTGCTCCCTTTGGGGGGGCTAGCACAGATACGCAGTATTTT. Protein sequence: CSAPFGGASTDTQYF.

DNA for the CDR3: TGTGCCAGCAGTCAGACTAGCGGGGGAGCGAACACCGGGGAGCTGTTTTTT. It codes for CASSQTSGGANTGELFF. The chain has TRBV6-1 and TRBJ2-2; TRBD2 aligns across 12 bases. The CDR3 sequence is 17 residues long. In germline, CDR1 is MNHNS, CDR2 SASEGT. V was pared by 5 bases and J by 0 bases, with 4 bases of the junction left unmatched.

V is TRBV7-9 and J is TRBJ2-5; 8 bases align to TRBD2. Germline loops: CDR1 SEHNR, CDR2 FQNEAQ (reference sequence). This CDR3 is 15 amino acids long. Germline trimming cut 3 bases from V and 4 bases from J; bases unmatched to any gene: 7. CDR3 sequence: CASSFLGRASETQYF. The CDR3 DNA is TGTGCCAGCAGCTTCCTCGGGAGGGCGTCAGAGACCCAGTACTTC.

The J gene is TRBJ1-6, the V gene TRBV5-6; 7 nucleotides match TRBD1. CDR3 size: 15 residues. Germline CDR1 is SGHDT and CDR2 is YYEEEE. Trimming at V came to 0 bases and at J to 7 bases, leaving 4 bases not matched to a gene. DNA of the CDR3: TGTGCCAGCAGCTTGGCCACAGGGGTCAATTCACCCCTCCACTTT. The encoded protein is CASSLATGVNSPLHF. Using reference TRBV5-6 and TRBJ1-6 for the parts outside the CDR3, the full variable domain is DAGVTQSPTHLIKTRGQQVTLRCSPKSGHDTVSWYQQALGQGPQFIFQYYEEEERQRGNFPDRFSGHQFPNYSSELNVNALLLGDSALYLCASSLATGVNSPLHFGNGTRLTVT.

This clonotype turned up a few times. The chain combines TRBV15 with TRBJ2-3; a possible D gene is TRBD2 (5 bases). V gave up 0 bases and J gave up 7 bases, with 17 bases separating them. The CDR3 is 16 amino acids. Germline V gene sequence: CDR1 LNHNV, CDR2 YYDKDF (reference sequence). CDR3 sequence: CATSRDTGGRLNTQYF. CDR3 coding DNA: TGTGCCACCAGCAGAGATACTGGAGGCCGACTAAATACGCAGTATTTT.

The CDR3 coding sequence is TGCAGTGCTAGTGGTGCAGGGGGACTAGCAAGAGATACGCAGTATTTT. Its translation: CSASGAGGLARDTQYF. The J gene is TRBJ2-3, the V gene TRBV20-1; 9 bases align to TRBD2. The V and J ends lost 3 bases and 5 bases, in that order; junction bases with no gene match: 12. From germline, CDR1 is DFQATT and CDR2 SNEGSKA (reference sequence). CDR3 length: 16 residues.

This clonotype was detected a few times. One end of the junction fails to match germline, which may point to a read error. The chain is built from TRBV3-1 and TRBJ1-1; TRBD1 aligns across 8 bases. The germline V gene has CDR1 LGHDT and CDR2 YNNKEL (reference sequence). The CDR3 contains 15 residues. CDR3 loop: CASRQGQGSSVEAFF. CDR3 DNA sequence: TGTGCCAGCAGACAAGGACAGGGTTCGAGTGTTGAAGCTTTCTTT.

This clonotype was seen at least ten times. The chain joins TRBV10-1 to TRBJ1-1, with 9 bases identical to TRBD1. Germline-derived CDR1 and CDR2 are WNHNN and SYGVQD (reference sequence). The V and J ends lost 5 bases and 3 bases, in that order; junction bases with no gene match: 7. The CDR3 consists of 15 residues. The CDR3 loop reads CASSRDTGGYTEAFF. For the CDR3, the DNA is TGCGCCAGCAGTCGAGACACAGGGGGCTACACTGAAGCTTTCTTT.

This clonotype was counted a few times. The chain employs TRBV10-1 and TRBJ1-1, with a weak D call TRBD1 (5 bases). The CDR3 totals 14 residues. Germline V gives CDR1 WNHNN, CDR2 SYGVQD (reference sequence). Trimming took 2 bases from V and 6 from J, leaving 13 bases between them. CDR3 residues: CASSEGSGIAEAFF. The CDR3 DNA is TGCGCCAGCAGTGAGGGATCAGGGATCGCTGAAGCTTTCTTT.

V is TRBV29-1 and J is TRBJ1-1; D ambiguous. V shed 4 bases and J shed 1 base, with 4 bases lying between them. The germline CDR1 and CDR2 sequences are SQVTM and ANQGSEA. The CDR3 has 11 residues. This chain's CDR3 is CSVVENTEAFF. CDR3 nucleotides: TGCAGCGTTGTTGAGAACACTGAAGCTTTCTTT. The full variable domain, in which reference TRBV29-1 and TRBJ1-1 provide the parts outside the CDR3, is SAVISQKPSRDICQRGTSLTIQCQVDSQVTMMFWYRQQPGQSLTLIATANQGSEATYESGFVIDKFPISRPNLTFSTLTVSNMSPEDSSIYLCSVVENTEAFFGQGTRLTVV.

This clonotype was detected only a few times. The chain carries TRBV18 and TRBJ2-7; tentative D call: TRBD2 (6 bases). The V end lost 3 bases, the J end lost 8 bases, and 20 bases lay between the germline ends. Per germline, CDR1 KGHSH and CDR2 LQKENI. The length of the CDR3 is 15 residues. The CDR3 nucleotides are TGTGCCAGCTCACCCGCCTCCCTGGAGGGGTCGAAGCAGTACGTC. Residues: CASSPASLEGSKQYV.

This sequence joins TRBV7-9 and TRBJ2-5; no clear D. The CDR3 runs to 11 residues. V gave up 8 bases and J gave up 0 bases, with 4 bases separating them. The V gene's germline CDR1 is SEHNR and CDR2 FQNEAQ (reference sequence). The CDR3 sequence is CASVYQETQYF. As DNA, the CDR3 is TGTGCCAGCGTATACCAAGAGACCCAGTACTTC. The variable domain in full, completed from reference TRBV7-9 and TRBJ2-5, reads DTGVSQNPRHKITKRGQNVTFRCDPISEHNRLYWYRQTLGQGPEFLTYFQNEAQLEKSRLLSDRFSAERPKGSFSTLEIQRTEQGDSAMYLCASVYQETQYFGPGTRLLVL.

This clonotype was picked up a small number of times. The chain recombines TRBV4-1 with TRBJ2-7, with D possibly TRBD1 on 7 matching bases. V shed 0 bases and J shed 4 bases, with 13 bases lying between them. In germline, CDR1 is MGHRA, CDR2 YSYEKL. The CDR3 totals 15 residues. The CDR3 here is CASSQDGGGKYEQYF. The CDR3 DNA follows: TGCGCCAGCAGCCAAGATGGAGGGGGCAAGTACGAGCAGTACTTC.

This sequence joins TRBV20-1 and TRBJ2-6; D may be TRBD1 (5 bases). The CDR3 runs to 13 residues. The germline gives CDR1 DFQATT, CDR2 SNEGSKA (reference sequence). The CDR3 is CSVRAPGANVLTF. The CDR3 DNA sequence: TGCTCAGTCAGGGCTCCGGGGGCCAACGTCCTGACTTTC.

CDR3 bases: TGCGCCAGCAGTATTTCCTACTCTGGGGCCAACGTCCTGACTTTC. Translated: CASSISYSGANVLTF. The chain couples TRBV5-1 to TRBJ2-6; D ambiguous. Trimming left V 5 bases short and J 0 bases short, with 9 bases between. The germline V gene encodes CDR1 SGHRS and CDR2 YFSETQ. The CDR3 covers 15 residues.

The J gene is TRBJ1-6, the V gene TRBV6-1; D unclear. V gave up 2 bases and J gave up 10 bases, with 3 bases separating them. This CDR3 is built from 11 residues. Germline V lookup: CDR1 MNHNS, CDR2 SASEGT. The CDR3 DNA is TGTGCCAGCAGTGAACGGTCACCCCTCCACTTT. This sequence encodes CASSERSPLHF.

This sequence joins TRBV2 and TRBJ1-3; tentative D call: TRBD1 (6 bases). Trimming shortened V by 6 bases and J by 1 base, and 16 bases separated the two germline ends. CDR3 length equals 16 residues. Germline CDR1 and CDR2: SNHLY and FYNNEI. The CDR3 region has the DNA TGTGCCAGCAGAGGAGTTCAGGGGATTTCTGGAAACACCATATATTTT. Amino acid sequence: CASRGVQGISGNTIYF. Full variable domain (rest looked up from reference TRBV2 and TRBJ1-3): EPEVTQTPSHQVTQMGQEVILRCVPISNHLYFYWYRQILGQKVEFLVSFYNNEISEKSEIFDDQFSVERPDGSNFTLKIRSTKLEDSAMYFCASRGVQGISGNTIYFGEGSWLTVV.

This chain uses TRBV12-3 or TRBV12-4 with TRBJ2-7; 7 positions match TRBD1. The CDR3 is 14 residues long. The V and J ends lost 1 base and 2 bases, in that order; junction bases with no gene match: 2. Written as DNA, the CDR3 is TGTGCCAGCAGTTTAGGGGGACAGACCTACGAGCAGTACTTC. This gives the protein CASSLGGQTYEQYF.

This clonotype has more than one count but fewer than ten. The chain uses TRBV18 and TRBJ2-1, with D possibly matching TRBD2 (6 bases). This CDR3 is built from 17 residues. V was cut by 0 bases and J by 7 bases, with 19 bases left in between. Germline values: CDR1 KGHSH, CDR2 LQKENI. The CDR3 bases are TGTGCCAGCTCACCACCGGTGTCAGGCCCACTAGCTAATGAGCAGTTCTTC. It encodes CASSPPVSGPLANEQFF.

The genes are TRBV12-3 or TRBV12-4 and TRBJ2-2, with D maybe TRBD1 (5 bases). The V end lost 9 bases, the J end lost 1 base, and 9 bases lay between the germline ends. The CDR3 totals 13 residues. The CDR3 is CASWGGNTGELFF. The CDR3 nucleotides are TGTGCCAGTTGGGGCGGGAACACCGGGGAGCTGTTTTTT.

Concerning this clonotype itself: The junction and the germline gene differ at one end; a read error may be behind it. The chain couples TRBV28 to TRBJ2-1; no clear D. Germline V gene data show CDR1 as MDHEN and CDR2 as SYDVKM. There are 15 residues in the CDR3. In nucleotides, the CDR3 is TGTGCCAGCAGCTCCCCCACGTTCTCCGACAATGAGCAGTTCTTC. This sequence encodes CASSSPTFSDNEQFF.

This clonotype was counted between two and nine times. This chain links TRBV6-1 with TRBJ2-1, with D possibly matching TRBD1 (6 bases). The CDR3 runs 13 residues. Germline CDR1 and CDR2: MNHNS and SASEGT. The V gene lost 8 bases and the J gene lost 4 bases, with 12 bases spanning the gap. The CDR3 is CASARQEYNEQFF. In DNA, the CDR3 is TGTGCCAGCGCGAGACAGGAATACAATGAGCAGTTCTTC.

The V gene is TRBV5-1, the J gene TRBJ2-3; possible D gene TRBD1, 5 bases. V was cut by 2 bases and J by 4 bases, with 11 bases left in between. The CDR3 loop spans 14 amino acids. In germline, CDR1 is SGHRS, CDR2 YFSETQ. The CDR3 protein is CASSFTRGSDTQYF. In DNA form, the CDR3 reads TGCGCCAGCAGCTTTACAAGGGGCTCAGATACGCAGTATTTT.